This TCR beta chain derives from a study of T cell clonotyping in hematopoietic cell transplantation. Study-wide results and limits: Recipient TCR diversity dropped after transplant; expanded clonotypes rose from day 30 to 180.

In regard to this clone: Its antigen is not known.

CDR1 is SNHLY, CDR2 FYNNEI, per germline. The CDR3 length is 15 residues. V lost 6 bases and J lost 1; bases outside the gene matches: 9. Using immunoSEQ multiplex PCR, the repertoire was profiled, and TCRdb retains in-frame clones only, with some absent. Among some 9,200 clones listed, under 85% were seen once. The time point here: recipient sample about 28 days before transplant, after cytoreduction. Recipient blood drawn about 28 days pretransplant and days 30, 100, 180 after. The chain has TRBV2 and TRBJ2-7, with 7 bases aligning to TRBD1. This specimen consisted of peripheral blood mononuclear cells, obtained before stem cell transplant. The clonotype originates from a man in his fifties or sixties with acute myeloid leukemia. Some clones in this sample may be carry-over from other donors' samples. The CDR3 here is CASSAMGTASYEQYF. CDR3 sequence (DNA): TGTGCCAGCAGCGCGATGGGGACAGCTTCCTACGAGCAGTACTTC. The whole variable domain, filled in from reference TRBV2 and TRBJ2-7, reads EPEVTQTPSHQVTQMGQEVILRCVPISNHLYFYWYRQILGQKVEFLVSFYNNEISEKSEIFDDQFSVERPDGSNFTLKIRSTKLEDSAMYFCASSAMGTASYEQYFGPGTRLTVT.